Following are 15 T cell receptor beta chains from one sample sequenced in a study of blood T cell repertoires in COVID-19. Here immunoSEQ multiplex PCR was the method, and the copy in TCRdb shows in-frame clones only, minus some. The repertoire includes 90,000 to 120,000 clones, approximately 80% of them detected once, and 4% to 5.5% sits in the top ten. Sequencing used peripheral blood. The source is a man in his sixties with acute or convalescent COVID-19.

The rearrangement uses TRBV5-1 and TRBJ2-2; possible D gene TRBD1, 5 bases. There are 14 residues in the CDR3. V shed 0 bases and J shed 6 bases, with 9 bases lying between them. Germline-derived CDR1 and CDR2 are SGHRS and YFSETQ. CDR3 coding DNA: TGCGCCAGCAGCTTGGATAGGACATCCGGGGAGCTGTTTTTT. Encoded protein: CASSLDRTSGELFF.

This chain uses TRBV6-2 or TRBV6-3 with TRBJ2-3, with D tentatively TRBD2 (5 bases). Deletions cut 2 bases from V and 2 bases from J, with 11 bases between. The germline V gene encodes CDR1 MNHEY and CDR2 SVGEGT. The CDR3 has 15 amino acids. DNA for the CDR3: TGTGCCAGCAGTTACGGACTGACCAACACAGATACGCAGTATTTT. This codes for CASSYGLTNTDTQYF.

The chain has TRBV28 and TRBJ2-4, with 13 nucleotides matching TRBD2. In germline, CDR1 is MDHEN, CDR2 SYDVKM. V lost 6 bases to trimming and J lost 8 bases; unmatched junction nucleotides: 22. The CDR3 is 20 residues long. The CDR3 nucleotides read TGTGCCAGCAGATCTTTGCCGTATGGGAGGACTAGCGGGAGTGTGGACATTCAGTACTTC. The encoded protein is CASRSLPYGRTSGSVDIQYF. The full variable domain, with the rest looked up from reference TRBV28 and TRBJ2-4, is DVKVTQSSRYLVKRTGEKVFLECVQDMDHENMFWYRQDPGLGLRLIYFSYDVKMKEKGDIPEGYSVSREKKERFSLILESASTNQTSMYLCASRSLPYGRTSGSVDIQYFGAGTRLSVL.

The chain couples TRBV15 to TRBJ2-3; D gene uncertain. This CDR3 has 12 amino acids. Trimming took off 0 bases at V and 6 bases at J, with 4 bases between the two ends. CDR1 is LNHNV and CDR2 is YYDKDF in the germline V gene (reference sequence). The CDR3 reads CATSRDPDTQYF. In nucleotides, the CDR3 is TGTGCCACCAGCAGAGATCCTGATACGCAGTATTTT.

The chain uses TRBV30 and TRBJ1-1; possibly TRBD1 for D (5 bases). This CDR3 region has 13 residues. With 2 bases removed from V and 7 bases from J, the gap between germline ends came to 14 bases. CDR1 and CDR2 from the germline V gene are GTSNPN and SVGIG (reference sequence). The CDR3 protein is CAWSHPGGYEAFF. In nucleotides, the CDR3 is TGTGCCTGGAGTCACCCCGGGGGGTATGAAGCTTTCTTT.

The gene calls are TRBV5-1 and TRBJ2-2, with 7 bases that match TRBD1. The CDR3 covers 16 residues. In germline, CDR1 is SGHRS, CDR2 YFSETQ. J lost 4 bases, V lost 4 bases, and 10 bases had no gene match. The CDR3 DNA sequence: TGCGCCAGCAGCCAACCCACAGGGGTTAGCACCGGGGAGCTGTTTTTT. This codes for CASSQPTGVSTGELFF.

This chain links TRBV3-1 (or the pseudogene TRBV3-2) with TRBJ2-2; 10 bases fit TRBD2. Per germline, CDR1 LGHDT and CDR2 YNNKEL (reference sequence). J was trimmed by 1 base and V by 2 bases; bases with no gene match: 4. The CDR3 sequence is 17 residues long. The CDR3 loop reads CASSQPGTSVNTGELFF. As DNA, the CDR3 is TGTGCCAGCAGCCAACCCGGGACTAGCGTGAACACCGGGGAGCTGTTTTTT.

V usage is TRBV15 and J usage is TRBJ1-2; D is possibly TRBD1 (5 bases). Germline lookup yields CDR1 LNHNV and CDR2 YYDKDF (reference sequence). This CDR3 has 14 amino acids. Trimming removed 3 bases from V and 4 bases from J, with 12 bases in between. The CDR3 DNA reads as TGTGCCACCAGCAGCCGTGACAGCTCCTATGGCTACACCTTC. This sequence encodes CATSSRDSSYGYTF. The whole variable domain, filled in from reference TRBV15 and TRBJ1-2, reads DAMVIQNPRYQVTQFGKPVTLSCSQTLNHNVMYWYQQKSSQAPKLLFHYYDKDFNNEADTPDNFQSRRPNTSFCFLDIRSPGLGDTAMYLCATSSRDSSYGYTFGSGTRLTVV.

The CDR3 protein is CASRPLRGVSEAFF. Written as DNA, the CDR3 is TGTGCCAGCAGACCTCTCAGGGGGGTGTCTGAAGCTTTCTTT. The chain is built from TRBV6-5 and TRBJ1-1; 7 bases map to TRBD1. The junction had 10 bases not matched to a gene; V was cut back by 6 bases and J by 6 bases. This CDR3 comprises 14 residues. Per germline, CDR1 MNHEY and CDR2 SVGAGI.

The chain combines TRBV3-1 (or the pseudogene TRBV3-2) with TRBJ1-2; maybe TRBD1 (6 bases). Per germline, CDR1 LGHDT and CDR2 YNNKEL (reference sequence). This CDR3 is 15 amino acids long. V lost 4 bases and J 3 bases, leaving 15 bases between the germline ends. CDR3 in amino acids: CASSPPQGNHYGYTF. The CDR3 DNA reads as TGTGCCAGCAGCCCCCCTCAGGGGAATCACTATGGCTACACCTTC.

The genes are TRBV20-1 and TRBJ2-3; D is unclear. In germline, CDR1 is DFQATT, CDR2 SNEGSKA (reference sequence). The CDR3 covers 11 residues. V was shortened by 5 bases and J by 5 bases, with 8 bases between the two germline ends. CDR3 residues: CSASERDTQYF. CDR3 coding DNA: TGCAGTGCTTCGGAGAGAGATACGCAGTATTTT.

The genes are TRBV5-5 and TRBJ1-2; 7 bases map to TRBD1. The CDR3 totals 13 residues. The germline CDR1 and CDR2 sequences are SGHKS and YYEKEE (reference sequence). The junction had 4 bases not matched to a gene; V was cut back by 4 bases and J by 4 bases. The CDR3 here is CASSQDRSYGYTF. CDR3 nucleotides: TGTGCCAGCAGCCAGGACAGGTCCTATGGCTACACCTTC.

This sequence joins TRBV4-1 and TRBJ2-7; 10 positions match TRBD2. The germline V gene has CDR1 MGHRA and CDR2 YSYEKL. V lost 2 bases to trimming and J lost 3 bases; unmatched junction nucleotides: 4. The CDR3 loop spans 15 amino acids. The CDR3 DNA follows: TGCGCCAGCAGCCAACTAGCGGGAGAGTACTACGAGCAGTACTTC. Its translation: CASSQLAGEYYEQYF.

The V call is TRBV2, the J call TRBJ1-1; tentatively, D is TRBD1 (5 bases). Per germline, CDR1 SNHLY and CDR2 FYNNEI. The CDR3 extends over 15 amino acids. V lost 7 bases, J lost 4 bases, and 19 bases lay in between. CDR3 nucleotides: TGTGCCAGCAATGCGGCAGGGTCAATAGGCACTGAAGCTTTCTTT. It specifies CASNAAGSIGTEAFF.

The chain carries TRBV10-2 and TRBJ2-5; 7 bases fit TRBD1. The CDR3 has 14 amino acids. Germline lookup yields CDR1 WSHSY and CDR2 SAAADI. The V gene end was trimmed by 3 bases and the J gene end by 5 bases; junction bases not matched to a gene: 6. The DNA for the CDR3 is TGCGCCAGCAGTGAAGTCAGGGGGTCGGAGACCCAGTACTTC. Amino acids: CASSEVRGSETQYF.